The 8 T cell receptor beta chains reported below all come from one sample, sequenced in a study of CD8 T cell repertoires and HIV-1 epitope variants. These receptors lack a known antigen. Using immunoSEQ multiplex PCR, the repertoire was profiled, and TCRdb retains in-frame clones only, with some absent. The sample lists 5,000 to 8,000 clones, approximately 71% occurring once. The sequenced sample consisted of cultured CD8+ T cells derived from PBMCs. The receptors originated from a male donor with HIV.

This clone has just a few counts. At one end, the junction sequence differs from germline, possibly due to a read error. The chain combines TRBV5-6 with TRBJ2-7; 8 bases align to TRBD2. This CDR3 comprises 14 residues. CDR1 is SGHDT and CDR2 is YYEEEE in the germline V gene. The CDR3 DNA is TGTGCCAGCAGCGCGGGACTAGGTTCCTCCGAGCAGTACTTC. Translated: CASSAGLGSSEQYF.

V and J are TRBV7-9 and TRBJ1-1; D not resolved. V lost 5 bases to trimming and J lost 6 bases, with 10 bases between them. The germline V gene encodes CDR1 SEHNR and CDR2 FQNEAQ (reference sequence). The CDR3 consists of 12 residues. CDR3 nucleotides: TGTGCCAGCAGCGCGGCAGGAGCTGAAGCTTTCTTT. It is translated as CASSAAGAEAFF. The full variable domain, completed using reference TRBV7-9 and TRBJ1-1, is DTGVSQNPRHKITKRGQNVTFRCDPISEHNRLYWYRQTLGQGPEFLTYFQNEAQLEKSRLLSDRFSAERPKGSFSTLEIQRTEQGDSAMYLCASSAAGAEAFFGQGTRLTVV.

This clone has just a few counts. The CDR3 is CASSSGTGGYTF. In DNA, the CDR3 is TGTGCCAGCAGTTCCGGGACAGGGGGCTACACCTTC. The gene calls are TRBV7-8 and TRBJ1-2; the match to TRBD1 covers 9 bases. After removal of 6 bases from V and 8 bases from J, the junction contained 4 bases not matched to a gene. This CDR3 has 12 residues. Per germline, CDR1 SGHVS and CDR2 FQNEAQ. The full variable domain, its missing parts supplied by reference TRBV7-8 and TRBJ1-2, is GAGVSQSPRYKVAKRGQDVALRCDPISGHVSLFWYQQALGQGPEFLTYFQNEAQLDKSGLPSDRFFAERPEGSVSTLKIQRTQQEDSAVYLCASSSGTGGYTFGSGTRLTVV.

This clone has a single count. This chain links TRBV28 with TRBJ2-5; D uncertain. From germline, CDR1 is MDHEN and CDR2 SYDVKM. This CDR3 is 14 amino acids long. V lost 1 base, J lost 0 bases, and 6 bases lay in between. The CDR3 region is CASSLFGYQETQYF. The CDR3 DNA follows: TGTGCCAGCAGTTTATTCGGCTACCAAGAGACCCAGTACTTC.

The V call is TRBV4-3, the J call TRBJ1-2; tentative D call: TRBD1 (5 bases). The CDR3 length is 15 residues. Germline CDR1 reads LGHNA; CDR2 reads YSLEER. V was shortened by 1 base and J by 0 bases, with 9 bases between the two germline ends. The CDR3 sequence is CASSQVRGANYGYTF. CDR3 bases: TGCGCCAGCAGCCAAGTAAGGGGAGCTAACTATGGCTACACCTTC.

The gene calls are TRBV13 and TRBJ2-7; 7 bases are shared with TRBD2. The CDR3 is 14 amino acids. V gave up 2 bases and J gave up 1 base; unmatched junction bases: 2. CDR1 and CDR2 (germline): PRHDT, FYEKMQ (reference sequence). CDR3 region: CASSLRGLSYEQYF. The CDR3 DNA reads TGTGCCAGCAGCTTACGGGGACTATCCTACGAGCAGTACTTC.

The DNA for the CDR3 is TGTGCCAGCAGTGAATTGGGCAGTTTCTATGGCTACACCTTC. Translation: CASSELGSFYGYTF. The gene calls are TRBV25-1 and TRBJ1-2, with D unresolved. The length of the CDR3 is 14 residues. V gave up 1 base and J gave up 4 bases, with 10 bases separating them. CDR1 is MGHDK, CDR2 SYGVNS, per germline.

The V and J genes are TRBV27 and TRBJ1-1, with TRBD1 matching over 10 bases. This CDR3 region has 14 residues. Losses at the gene ends were 8 bases for V and 0 bases for J; bases not matched to a gene: 3. CDR1 MNHEY and CDR2 SMNVEV come from the germline V gene (reference sequence). The CDR3 DNA reads TGTGCCAGCCGGGGACAGGGGATGAACACTGAAGCTTTCTTT. Translating gives CASRGQGMNTEAFF.